What follows describes a single TCR beta chain. The data were produced by immunoSEQ multiplex PCR, yet TCRdb's version contains in-frame clones alone and is incomplete. The sample has about 60,000 clones, about nine tenths seen once. This sample was taken from a study of OX40 agonist ivuxolimab in advanced cancers. Background on the study: About 42% of patients had received prior checkpoint inhibitor therapy.

Trimming pared 4 bases from V and 1 base from J, leaving 7 bases between. Germline CDR1 and CDR2: MRHNA and SNTAGT. The CDR3 is 14 residues long. The sample consisted of CD4+ or CD8+ T cells sorted from blood, taken in a trial of the OX40 agonist ivuxolimab. This chain joins TRBV6-4 and TRBJ2-2, with D hard to call. This TCR derives from an adult with an advanced solid tumor such as melanoma, head and neck, liver or kidney cancer. The DNA for the CDR3 is TGTGCCAGCAGTGGGCTCCTGAACACCGGGGAGCTGTTTTTT. This codes for CASSGLLNTGELFF.